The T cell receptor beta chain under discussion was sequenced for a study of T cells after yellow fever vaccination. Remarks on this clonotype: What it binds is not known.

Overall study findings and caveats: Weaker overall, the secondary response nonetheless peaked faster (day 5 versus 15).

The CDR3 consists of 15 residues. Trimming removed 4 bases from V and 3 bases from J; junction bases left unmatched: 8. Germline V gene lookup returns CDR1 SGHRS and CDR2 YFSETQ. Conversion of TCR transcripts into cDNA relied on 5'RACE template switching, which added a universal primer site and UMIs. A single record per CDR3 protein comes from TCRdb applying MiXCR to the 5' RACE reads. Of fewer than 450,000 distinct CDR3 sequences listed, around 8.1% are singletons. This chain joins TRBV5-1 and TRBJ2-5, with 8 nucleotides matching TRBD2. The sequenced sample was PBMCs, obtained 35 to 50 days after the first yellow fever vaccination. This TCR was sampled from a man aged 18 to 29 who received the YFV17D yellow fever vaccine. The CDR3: CASSAQGSGEETQYF. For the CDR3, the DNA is TGCGCCAGCAGCGCACAAGGTAGCGGGGAAGAGACCCAGTACTTC.